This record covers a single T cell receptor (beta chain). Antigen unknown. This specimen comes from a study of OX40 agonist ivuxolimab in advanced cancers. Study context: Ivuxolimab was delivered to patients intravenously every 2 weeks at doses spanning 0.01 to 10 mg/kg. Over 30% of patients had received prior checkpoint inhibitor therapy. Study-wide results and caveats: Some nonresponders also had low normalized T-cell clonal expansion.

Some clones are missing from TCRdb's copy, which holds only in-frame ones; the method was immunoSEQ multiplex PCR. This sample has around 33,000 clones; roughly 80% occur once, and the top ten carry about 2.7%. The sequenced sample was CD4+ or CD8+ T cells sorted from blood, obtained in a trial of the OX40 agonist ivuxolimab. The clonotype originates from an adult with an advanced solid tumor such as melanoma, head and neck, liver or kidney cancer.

The CDR3 coding sequence is TGTGCCAGCAGCTTAGAGGGCAGAAGCAATCAGCCCCAGCATTTT. This translates into CASSLEGRSNQPQHF. The V call is TRBV7-2, the J call TRBJ1-5; no clear D. This CDR3 has 15 residues. Germline lookup yields CDR1 SGHTA and CDR2 FQGNSA. Trimming shortened V by 1 base and J by 1 base, and 8 bases separated the two germline ends.